Sequencing of this TCR beta chain was carried out in a study of identical twins. The study, taken as a whole, reports: Cord blood beta clonotypes that were abundant carried fewer insertions, and memory repertoires showed no such trend. Compared with models, monozygotic twins showed more out-of-frame TCR alpha sharing.

This CDR3 is 13 amino acids long. Germline V CDR1 and CDR2: SEHNR, FQNEAQ (reference sequence). V was shortened by 6 bases and J by 4 bases, with 9 bases between the two germline ends. TCRdb independently ran MiXCR on the 5' RACE reads; one entry per CDR3 protein. The sample holds over 200,000 distinct CDR3 sequences, about 10% seen once. By share of the sample, this clonotype is medium-sized. Its cognate antigen is unknown. V usage is TRBV7-9 and J usage is TRBJ1-4, with D unclear. The sequenced sample consisted of memory T cells sorted from blood. This clonotype was sampled from a man over 45 in good health. The CDR3 loop is CASRDGDNEKLFF. Written as DNA, the CDR3 is TGTGCCAGCAGGGACGGCGATAATGAAAAACTGTTTTTT.